This TCR beta chain derives from a study of blood T cell repertoires in COVID-19. Study details: T cells, B-cell-depleted T cells, or PBMCs provided the cDNA or gDNA that served as material.

Clinical histories supplied by participants themselves formed the basis of cohort assignment. In the original processing: Reference gene primer amplification gave nucleated cell count estimates. The method was immunoSEQ multiplex PCR; TCRdb's version includes in-frame clones alone and lacks a portion of them. D and trimming come from the DNA, and the V and J calls and clone size come from that table. This sample has roughly 190,000 clones, with about 83% found just once. V lost 0 bases and J 13 bases, leaving 10 bases between the germline ends. The CDR3 is made up of 12 amino acids. CDR1 and CDR2 from the germline V gene are GTSNPN and SVGIG (reference sequence).

The TCR was taken from a woman between 25 and 40 years old who had been exposed to COVID-19. Sequencing was carried out using PBMCs or T cells enriched from blood (not recorded which). The chain carries TRBV30 and TRBJ1-6; D call uncertain. DNA of the CDR3: TGTGCCTGGAGTGTAATTCCCGGGCCCCTCCACTTT. Its translation: CAWSVIPGPLHF.